The 20 T cell receptor beta chains in this list originate from one sample, sequenced in a study of radiation and T cells in renal cell carcinoma. Clones were read by immunoSEQ multiplex PCR, and TCRdb kept only the in-frame ones, dropping some. The table records 150,000 to 190,000 clones, roughly 87% of them present only once. The time point: blood 2 weeks post-SBRT. Indicated treatment: 15 Gy SBRT to primary tumor, nephrectomy 4 weeks later. The sample was blood, taken from a patient whose treatment included radiotherapy and nephrectomy. The origin of the receptors is a woman in her 50s with renal cell carcinoma.

This clone was observed a handful of times. This chain links TRBV18 with TRBJ1-4; 7 nucleotides agree with TRBD1. The trim removed 6 bases at V and 4 bases at J, leaving 5 bases unmatched. There are 14 residues in the CDR3. The germline V gene has CDR1 KGHSH and CDR2 LQKENI. DNA for the CDR3: TGTGCCAGCTCGCCGGGACAGAGTAATGAAAAACTGTTTTTT. Its translation: CASSPGQSNEKLFF.

V is TRBV29-1 and J is TRBJ2-3; no firm D call. The CDR3 contains 11 residues. The germline V gene has CDR1 SQVTM and CDR2 ANQGSEA. V was pared by 5 bases and J by 0 bases, with 3 bases between. In DNA form, the CDR3 reads TGCAGCGTTTCTAGCACAGATACGCAGTATTTT. It codes for CSVSSTDTQYF.

This clone has just a few counts. As DNA, the CDR3 is TGTGCCAGCAGCGGACAGGGGAGGACTGAAGCTTTCTTT. It yields the protein CASSGQGRTEAFF. The J gene is TRBJ1-1, the V gene TRBV2, with 9 bases that match TRBD1. In germline, CDR1 is SNHLY, CDR2 FYNNEI. This CDR3 spans 13 amino acids. The ends lost 6 bases at V and 5 bases at J; junction bases unmatched: 4.

This chain connects TRBV5-5 to TRBJ2-3; D ambiguous. Germline CDR1 SGHKS, CDR2 YYEKEE (reference sequence). The V and J ends lost 4 bases and 7 bases respectively, with 19 bases between them. There are 15 residues in the CDR3. DNA of the CDR3: TGTGCCAGCAGCGGTGACAAATCGCTCAGATATACGCAGTATTTT. It yields the protein CASSGDKSLRYTQYF.

The rearrangement uses TRBV19 and TRBJ2-1; D perhaps matches TRBD1 (6 bases). CDR3 length: 16 amino acids. V was pared by 5 bases and J by 1 base, with 15 bases between. CDR1 LNHDA and CDR2 SQIVND come from the germline V gene (reference sequence). CDR3 DNA: TGTGCCAGTAGTGAGTTCGGGACACCTTCCTACAATGAGCAGTTCTTC. Protein: CASSEFGTPSYNEQFF.

In its sample, this clone was seen once. CDR3 sequence (DNA): TGTGCCTGGAGTGTTGGGGAGGGGGCCAATCAGCCCCAGCATTTT. It encodes CAWSVGEGANQPQHF. The chain links TRBV30 to TRBJ1-5, with TRBD1 matching 7 bases. There are 15 residues in the CDR3. The germline V gene has CDR1 GTSNPN and CDR2 SVGIG (reference sequence). V lost 0 bases, J lost 3 bases, and 5 bases stayed unmatched.

The gene calls are TRBV5-1 and TRBJ2-1; 10 positions agree with TRBD2. V lost 1 base, J lost 4 bases, and 5 bases stayed unmatched. CDR3 length: 16 amino acids. Germline values: CDR1 SGHRS, CDR2 YFSETQ. CDR3 nucleotide sequence: TGCGCCAGCAGCTTGCCCGGACTAGCGGTATACAATGAGCAGTTCTTC. Protein sequence: CASSLPGLAVYNEQFF. The variable domain in full, with the rest retrieved from reference TRBV5-1 and TRBJ2-1, is KAGVTQTPRYLIKTRGQQVTLSCSPISGHRSVSWYQQTPGQGLQFLFEYFSETQRNKGNFPGRFSGRQFSNSRSEMNVSTLELGDSALYLCASSLPGLAVYNEQFFGPGTRLTVL.

The J gene is TRBJ1-5, the V gene TRBV6-1, with TRBD1 as a possible D gene (5 bases). V dropped 4 bases and J dropped 0 bases, with 7 bases sitting between them. This CDR3 contains 14 residues. Germline V CDR1 and CDR2: MNHNS, SASEGT. Written as DNA, the CDR3 is TGTGCCAGCAGTGGACAGTATAGCAATCAGCCCCAGCATTTT. Its translation: CASSGQYSNQPQHF.

The chain recombines TRBV5-1 with TRBJ2-7; 10 positions agree with TRBD2. There are 15 residues in the CDR3. V trimming: 3 bases; J trimming: 3 bases; junction bases outside the gene matches: 6. Germline loops: CDR1 SGHRS, CDR2 YFSETQ. For the CDR3, the DNA is TGCGCCAGCAGCTGGGACCCTAGCGGGGGCTACGAGCAGTACTTC. It codes for CASSWDPSGGYEQYF.

V usage is TRBV6-1 and J usage is TRBJ2-1; 7 nucleotides agree with TRBD1. The CDR3 loop spans 15 amino acids. Looked up from germline, CDR1 is MNHNS and CDR2 is SASEGT. V shed 2 bases and J 4 bases; nucleotides not matched to a gene: 5. CDR3 coding DNA: TGTGCCAGCAGTGAAAGGGGGCGACCTTACAATGAGCAGTTCTTC. It specifies CASSERGRPYNEQFF.

The V call is TRBV4-1, the J call TRBJ2-3; D call uncertain. Germline V gives CDR1 MGHRA, CDR2 YSYEKL. Trimming took 3 bases from V and 2 from J, leaving 6 bases between them. This CDR3 is built from 13 residues. The CDR3 protein is CASSQGITDTQYF. Here the CDR3 DNA reads TGCGCCAGCAGCCAGGGGATCACAGATACGCAGTATTTT.

The chain has TRBV5-8 and TRBJ1-3; D unclear. Trimming took 1 base from V and 0 from J, leaving 8 bases between them. Per the germline V gene, CDR1 is SGHTS and CDR2 is YDEGEE. This CDR3 comprises 15 residues. For the CDR3, the DNA is TGTGCCAGCAGCTTGTTCCCGAGCTCTGGAAACACCATATATTTT. Translating it yields CASSLFPSSGNTIYF.

The genes are TRBV21-1 and TRBJ2-7; TRBD2, as called in the table, went unchecked against the DNA. TRBV21-1 is deemed a pseudogene. The CDR3 is 12 amino acids. This chain's CDR3 is CASSKDGSEQYF. The DNA of the CDR3 is TGTGCCAGCAGCAAAGACGGGAGCGAGCAGTACTTT.

V gene TRBV7-2 combines with J gene TRBJ2-7, with D perhaps matching TRBD1 (5 bases). Per germline, CDR1 SGHTA and CDR2 FQGNSA. This CDR3 has 11 residues. V was pared by 5 bases and J by 6 bases, with 8 bases between. CDR3 sequence (DNA): TGTGCCAGCAGCCTAGGGGCCGAGCAGTACTTC. Translating it yields CASSLGAEQYF.

This chain uses TRBV7-2 with TRBJ2-5, with D hard to call. The CDR3 runs to 16 residues. Germline V gene lookup returns CDR1 SGHTA and CDR2 FQGNSA. The ends were cut back, 0 bases at V and 1 base at J, with 12 bases in the middle. For the CDR3, the DNA is TGTGCCAGCAGCTTAGCGGGTTGGTCCCGCCAAGAGACCCAGTACTTC. It translates to CASSLAGWSRQETQYF.

V gene TRBV6-1 combines with J gene TRBJ1-3; D is ambiguous. This CDR3 contains 14 residues. V was trimmed by 3 bases and J by 1 base, leaving 7 bases between them. The V gene's germline CDR1 is MNHNS and CDR2 SASEGT. CDR3 nucleotides: TGTGCCAGCAGTGATGCCAAATCTGGAAACACCATATATTTT. This sequence encodes CASSDAKSGNTIYF.

This clone occurred once. This chain uses TRBV2 with TRBJ1-4; D ambiguous. The CDR3 has 14 amino acids. V was trimmed by 4 bases and J by 4 bases, leaving 10 bases between them. CDR1 and CDR2 (germline): SNHLY, FYNNEI. The CDR3 DNA sequence: TGTGCCAGCAGTGCTCTGGCAGTTAATGAAAAACTGTTTTTT. It is translated as CASSALAVNEKLFF.

The J gene is TRBJ2-4, the V gene TRBV5-6; D is possibly TRBD1 or TRBD2 (5 bases each). CDR1 and CDR2 from the germline V gene are SGHDT and YYEEEE. The germline V and J ends were trimmed by 3 bases and 0 bases, with 13 bases remaining between them. There are 16 residues in the CDR3. Here the CDR3 reads CASSSPGRLAKNIQYF. The CDR3 DNA is TGTGCCAGCAGCTCTCCGGGACGTCTAGCCAAAAACATTCAGTACTTC.

The V gene is TRBV4-3, the J gene TRBJ1-2; D not resolved. V was cut by 0 bases and J by 8 bases, with 10 bases left in between. Germline CDR1 reads LGHNA; CDR2 reads YSLEER. The CDR3 length is 13 residues. CDR3 sequence: CASSQDLVGGYTF. The CDR3 DNA follows: TGCGCCAGCAGCCAAGACTTAGTAGGCGGCTACACCTTC.

J is TRBJ2-7 and V is TRBV7-9, with 10 bases aligning to TRBD1. This CDR3 is built from 16 residues. Germline CDR1 SEHNR, CDR2 FQNEAQ (reference sequence). Trimming took 3 bases from V and 4 from J; bases not matched to a gene: 9. The CDR3 sequence is CASSFGPGTGVYEQYF. CDR3 nucleotide sequence: TGTGCCAGCAGCTTCGGTCCTGGGACAGGGGTATACGAGCAGTACTTC.